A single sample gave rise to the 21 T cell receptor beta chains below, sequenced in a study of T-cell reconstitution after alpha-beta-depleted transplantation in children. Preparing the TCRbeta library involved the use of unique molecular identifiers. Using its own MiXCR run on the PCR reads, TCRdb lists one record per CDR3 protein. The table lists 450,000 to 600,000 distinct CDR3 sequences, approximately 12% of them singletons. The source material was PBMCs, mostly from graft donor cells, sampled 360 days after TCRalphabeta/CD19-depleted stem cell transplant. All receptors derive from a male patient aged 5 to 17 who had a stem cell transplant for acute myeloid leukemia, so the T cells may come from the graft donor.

The DNA for the CDR3 is TGTGCCAGCAGTACCCTGACCATGCAGAGACTAGCGGGAGAAGAGACCCAGTACTTC. Its translation is CASSTLTMQRLAGEETQYF. The chain joins TRBV25-1 to TRBJ2-5; TRBD2 matches at 12 bases. CDR1 is MGHDK, CDR2 SYGVNS, per germline. Losses at the gene ends were 5 bases for V and 3 bases for J; bases not matched to a gene: 16. The CDR3 spans 19 residues.

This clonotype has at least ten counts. This CDR3 is CASSSGLAGFTDTQYF. CDR3 nucleotides: TGTGCCAGCAGCTCCGGACTAGCGGGATTCACAGATACGCAGTATTTT. V gene TRBV7-2 combines with J gene TRBJ2-3; 12 bases map to TRBD2. V lost 4 bases to trimming and J lost 2 bases; unmatched junction nucleotides: 4. Per the germline V gene, CDR1 is SGHTA and CDR2 is FQGNSA. The CDR3 is 16 amino acids.

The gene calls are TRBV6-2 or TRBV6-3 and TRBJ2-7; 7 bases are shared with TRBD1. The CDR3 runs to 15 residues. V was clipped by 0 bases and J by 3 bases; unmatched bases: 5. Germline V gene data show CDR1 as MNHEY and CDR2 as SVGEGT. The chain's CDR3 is CASSYSGDSYYEQYF. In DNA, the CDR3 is TGTGCCAGCAGTTACTCAGGGGACAGCTACTACGAGCAGTACTTC.

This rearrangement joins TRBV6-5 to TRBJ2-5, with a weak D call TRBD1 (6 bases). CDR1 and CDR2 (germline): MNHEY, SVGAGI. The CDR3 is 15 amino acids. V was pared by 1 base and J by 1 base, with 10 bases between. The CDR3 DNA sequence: TGTGCCAGCAGTTACTACGACAGGCCCCAAGAGACCCAGTACTTC. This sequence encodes CASSYYDRPQETQYF.

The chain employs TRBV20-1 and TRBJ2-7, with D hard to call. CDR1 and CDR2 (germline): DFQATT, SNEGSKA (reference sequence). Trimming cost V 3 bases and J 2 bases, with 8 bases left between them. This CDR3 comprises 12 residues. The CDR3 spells CSARVSPYEQYF. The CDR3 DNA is TGCAGTGCTAGGGTGAGCCCCTACGAGCAGTACTTC.

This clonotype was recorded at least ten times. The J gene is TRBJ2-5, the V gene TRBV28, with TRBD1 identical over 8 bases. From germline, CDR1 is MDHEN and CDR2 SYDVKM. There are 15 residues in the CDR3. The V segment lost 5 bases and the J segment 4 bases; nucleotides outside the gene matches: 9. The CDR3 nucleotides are TGTGCCAGCAGTCAGGGGGCGACGGTTGTAGAGACCCAGTACTTC. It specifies CASSQGATVVETQYF.

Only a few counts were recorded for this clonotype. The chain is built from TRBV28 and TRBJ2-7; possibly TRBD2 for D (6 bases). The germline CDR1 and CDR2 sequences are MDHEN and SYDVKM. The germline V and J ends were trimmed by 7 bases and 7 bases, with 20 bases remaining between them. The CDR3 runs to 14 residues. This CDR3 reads CASTYYAVAGEQYF. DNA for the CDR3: TGTGCCAGCACCTACTACGCAGTCGCGGGGGAGCAGTACTTC.

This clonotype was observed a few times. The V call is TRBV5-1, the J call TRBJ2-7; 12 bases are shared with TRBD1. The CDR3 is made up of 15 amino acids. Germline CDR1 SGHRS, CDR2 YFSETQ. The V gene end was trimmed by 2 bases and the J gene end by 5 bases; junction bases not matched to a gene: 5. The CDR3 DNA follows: TGCGCCAGCAGCTTCCCGGGACAGGGGGCCGACGAGCAGTACTTC. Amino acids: CASSFPGQGADEQYF.

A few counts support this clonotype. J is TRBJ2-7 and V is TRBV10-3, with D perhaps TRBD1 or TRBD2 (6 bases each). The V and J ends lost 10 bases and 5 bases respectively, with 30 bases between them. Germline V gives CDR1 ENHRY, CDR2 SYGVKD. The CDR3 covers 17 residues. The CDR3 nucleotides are TGTGCCACCAACTCATTTACCGGGTCCCCGGGGGCCCACGAGCAGTACTTC. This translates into CATNSFTGSPGAHEQYF.

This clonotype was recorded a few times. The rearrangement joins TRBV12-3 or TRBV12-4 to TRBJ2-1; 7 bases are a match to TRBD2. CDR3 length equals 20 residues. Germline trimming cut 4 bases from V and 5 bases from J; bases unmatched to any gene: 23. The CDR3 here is CASSSPTSLPTTGANNEQFF. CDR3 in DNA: TGTGCCAGCAGTTCCCCGACTAGCCTACCTACGACGGGAGCTAACAATGAGCAGTTCTTC.

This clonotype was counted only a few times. DNA for the CDR3: TGTGCCAGCAGCGTAGCTACTAGCGGGCAAGAGACCCAGTACTTC. The encoded protein is CASSVATSGQETQYF. This chain joins TRBV9 and TRBJ2-5, with TRBD2 matching over 9 bases. CDR1 and CDR2 (germline): SGDLS, YYNGEE. V trimming: 0 bases; J trimming: 2 bases; junction bases outside the gene matches: 2. The CDR3 sequence is 15 residues long.

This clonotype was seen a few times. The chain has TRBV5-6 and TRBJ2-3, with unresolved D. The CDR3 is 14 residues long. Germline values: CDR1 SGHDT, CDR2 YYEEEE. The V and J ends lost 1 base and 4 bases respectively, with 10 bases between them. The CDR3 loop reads CASSLKLVADTQYF. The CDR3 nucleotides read TGTGCCAGCAGCTTGAAGCTAGTGGCAGATACGCAGTATTTT.

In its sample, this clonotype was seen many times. The CDR3 DNA follows: TGTGCCAGCAGCCCTTGGTCTAGCGGGACAATCTACGAGCAGTACTTC. Its translation is CASSPWSSGTIYEQYF. The chain couples TRBV12-3 or TRBV12-4 to TRBJ2-7, with TRBD2 identical over 9 bases. CDR3 length: 16 amino acids. V was clipped by 6 bases and J by 3 bases; unmatched bases: 12.

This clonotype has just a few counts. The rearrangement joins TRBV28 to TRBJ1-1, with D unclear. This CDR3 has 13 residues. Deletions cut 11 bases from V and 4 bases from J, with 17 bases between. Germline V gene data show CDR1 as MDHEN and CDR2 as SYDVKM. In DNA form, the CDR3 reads TGTGCCGGCCAGGTCCTGGGCGGCACTGAAGCTTTCTTT. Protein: CAGQVLGGTEAFF.

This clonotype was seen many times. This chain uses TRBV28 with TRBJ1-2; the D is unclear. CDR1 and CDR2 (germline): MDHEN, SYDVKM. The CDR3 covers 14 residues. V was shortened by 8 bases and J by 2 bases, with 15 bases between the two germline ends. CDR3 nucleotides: TGTGCCAGCGAGGCTCATCGGGAGAACTATGGCTACACCTTC. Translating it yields CASEAHRENYGYTF.

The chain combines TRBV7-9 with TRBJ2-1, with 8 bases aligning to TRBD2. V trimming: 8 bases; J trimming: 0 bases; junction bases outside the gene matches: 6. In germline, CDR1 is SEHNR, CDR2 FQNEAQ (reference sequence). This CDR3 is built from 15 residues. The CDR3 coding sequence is TGTGCCAGCTATAGCGGGACTAGCTCCTACAATGAGCAGTTCTTC. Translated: CASYSGTSSYNEQFF.

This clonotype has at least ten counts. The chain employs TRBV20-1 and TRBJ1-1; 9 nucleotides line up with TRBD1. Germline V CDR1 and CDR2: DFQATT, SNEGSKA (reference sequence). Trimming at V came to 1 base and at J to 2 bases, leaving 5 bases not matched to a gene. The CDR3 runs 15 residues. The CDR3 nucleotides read TGCAGTGCTAGAGCCCCGACAGGGGGTAACACTGAAGCTTTCTTT. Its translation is CSARAPTGGNTEAFF.

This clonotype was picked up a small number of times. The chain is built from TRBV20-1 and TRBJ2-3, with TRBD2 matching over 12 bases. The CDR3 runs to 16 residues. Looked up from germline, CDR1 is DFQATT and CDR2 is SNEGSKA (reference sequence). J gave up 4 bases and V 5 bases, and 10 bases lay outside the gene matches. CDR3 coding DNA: TGCAGTGCTGACCCAAGACTAGCGGGAGAGTCAGATACGCAGTATTTT. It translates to CSADPRLAGESDTQYF.

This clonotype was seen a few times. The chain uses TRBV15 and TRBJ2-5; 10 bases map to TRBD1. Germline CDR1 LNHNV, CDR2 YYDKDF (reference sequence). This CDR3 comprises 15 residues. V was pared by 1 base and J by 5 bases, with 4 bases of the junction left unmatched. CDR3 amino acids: CATSRVGDRGETQYF. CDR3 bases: TGTGCCACCAGCAGAGTCGGGGACAGGGGCGAGACCCAGTACTTC. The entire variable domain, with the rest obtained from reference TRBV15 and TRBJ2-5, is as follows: DAMVIQNPRYQVTQFGKPVTLSCSQTLNHNVMYWYQQKSSQAPKLLFHYYDKDFNNEADTPDNFQSRRPNTSFCFLDIRSPGLGDTAMYLCATSRVGDRGETQYFGPGTRLLVL.

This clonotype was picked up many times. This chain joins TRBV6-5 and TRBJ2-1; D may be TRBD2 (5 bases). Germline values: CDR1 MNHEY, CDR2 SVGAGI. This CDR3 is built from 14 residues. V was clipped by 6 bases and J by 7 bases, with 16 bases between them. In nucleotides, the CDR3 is TGTGCCAGCAGGGCTTTGCGGGCTCGGAATGAGCAGTTCTTC. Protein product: CASRALRARNEQFF.

The CDR3 DNA reads as TGTGCCAGCAGTTCGACCGGGGGTGCTGGCTACGAGCAGTACTTC. This gives the protein CASSSTGGAGYEQYF. The chain is built from TRBV12-3 or TRBV12-4 and TRBJ2-7; a possible D gene is TRBD2 (6 bases). The CDR3 is 15 residues long. The germline V and J ends were trimmed by 4 bases and 3 bases, with 16 bases remaining between them.